Below, 13 T cell receptor beta chains from the same sample are listed, as sequenced in a study of shared clonotypes between healthy human individuals (dated by TCRdb to between 2020 and 2021). Libraries were constructed by the immunoSEQ multiplex PCR assay. This is the immuneACCESS table as TCRdb keeps it, with only in-frame sequences that have V and J called. A part of the clones is gone; compared with another copy, unresolved V genes explain less than half, and the rest is unexplained. For this sample there are about half a million clones; over 75% appear just once. The ten largest clones capture about 13% of the sample. What was sequenced was PBMCs. The receptor set was obtained from a woman aged 40-49 years in good health. Some clones in this sample may be carry-over from other donors' samples.

A single count supports this clone. DNA for the CDR3: TGTGCCAGCAGGGCCGGGACGGTCTCCTACGAGCAGTACTTC. Protein product: CASRAGTVSYEQYF. This chain connects TRBV13 to TRBJ2-7; D may be TRBD1 or TRBD2 (5 bases each). Trimming shortened V by 6 bases and J by 0 bases, and 12 bases separated the two germline ends. The germline V gene encodes CDR1 PRHDT and CDR2 FYEKMQ (reference sequence). The CDR3 runs 14 residues.

CDR3 sequence: CASSPLPPTNTGELFF. For the CDR3, the DNA is TGTGCCAGCTCACCGCTCCCCCCTACTAACACCGGGGAGCTGTTTTTT. This chain links TRBV18 with TRBJ2-2, with D hard to call. The CDR3 consists of 16 residues. Trimming stripped 3 bases from V and 2 bases from J, with 13 bases between. Germline loops: CDR1 KGHSH, CDR2 LQKENI.

This chain connects TRBV11-2 to TRBJ2-7; maybe TRBD2 (6 bases). The germline V and J ends were trimmed by 5 bases and 2 bases, with 7 bases remaining between them. The V gene's germline CDR1 is SGHAT and CDR2 FQNNGV. The CDR3 is 12 residues long. The CDR3 loop is CASSRTTYEQYF. DNA for the CDR3: TGTGCCAGCAGCCGGACTACCTACGAGCAGTACTTC.

The genes are TRBV4-2 and TRBJ2-5; D is unresolved. Germline V gives CDR1 LGHNA, CDR2 YNFKEQ. V was clipped by 1 base and J by 1 base, with 10 bases between them. CDR3 size: 15 residues. The CDR3 DNA is TGTGCCAGCAGCCAAGCGGCGGCCGTCCAAGAGACCCAGTACTTC. As protein: CASSQAAAVQETQYF.

V and J are TRBV30 and TRBJ1-6; TRBD1 agrees at 7 bases. Trimming at V came to 4 bases and at J to 7 bases, leaving 7 bases not matched to a gene. Germline values: CDR1 GTSNPN, CDR2 SVGIG (reference sequence). This CDR3 is 14 amino acids long. The DNA for the CDR3 is TGTGCCTGGACCCTCGGGACAGACAATTCACCCCTCCACTTT. It is translated as CAWTLGTDNSPLHF.

There are many counts of this clone. This chain uses TRBV18 with TRBJ1-4; D might be TRBD1 (5 bases). Germline lookup yields CDR1 KGHSH and CDR2 LQKENI. Trimming took off 3 bases at V and 8 bases at J, with 13 bases between the two ends. The CDR3 has 14 amino acids. The CDR3: CASSPDAGGEKLFF. Here the CDR3 DNA reads TGTGCCAGCTCACCTGACGCCGGGGGGGAAAAACTGTTTTTT.

The J gene is TRBJ2-1, the V gene TRBV9, with D unclear. The germline V gene encodes CDR1 SGDLS and CDR2 YYNGEE. The CDR3 runs 14 residues. The ends were cut back, 6 bases at V and 9 bases at J, with 19 bases in the middle. This CDR3 is CASTANPGSREQFF. CDR3 bases: TGTGCCAGCACCGCGAACCCCGGGTCGCGTGAGCAGTTCTTC.

This clone has a single count. A read error is the likely source, as a far larger clone sits one nucleotide away. At the DNA level, this CDR3 is encoded by other sequences in the same sample as well. The chain couples TRBV4-3 to TRBJ2-7, with D unresolved. The ends were cut back, 0 bases at V and 6 bases at J, with 15 bases in the middle. In germline, CDR1 is LGHNA, CDR2 YSLEER. This CDR3 is 15 amino acids long. The CDR3 DNA follows: TGCGCCAGCAGCCAAGAGATCGGTAGTTCCGGCGAGCAGTACTTC. This sequence encodes CASSQEIGSSGEQYF.

As for this clone: It differs at one base from a far larger clone, so likely a read error. This chain links TRBV30 with TRBJ2-2; no definite D call. The CDR3 sequence is 13 residues long. The V gene's germline CDR1 is GTSNPN and CDR2 SVGIG (reference sequence). CDR3 nucleotide sequence: TGTGCCTGTAGTGTTTGGGGTACCGGGGAGCTGTTTTTT. Translating it yields CACSVWGTGELFF.

In the case of this clone: Given a far larger clone just one base away, this is likely a sequencing read error. The chain joins TRBV7-9 to TRBJ2-1, with TRBD1 matching 8 bases. Germline values: CDR1 SEHNR, CDR2 FQNEAQ (reference sequence). The CDR3 runs to 15 residues. DNA of the CDR3: TGTGCCAGCAGCAATCCCGGGACAGGCTACAATGATCAGTTCTTC. Translated, it gives CASSNPGTGYNDQFF.

This clone was detected once. A far larger clone is one base from this, pointing to a likely read error. V is TRBV11-2 and J is TRBJ1-2; no clear D. Trimming pared 0 bases from V and 9 bases from J, leaving 14 bases between. The CDR3 spans 14 residues. Germline values: CDR1 SGHAT, CDR2 FQNNGV. This chain's CDR3 is CASSLDRRVHCYTF. The DNA for the CDR3 is TGTGCCAGCAGCTTAGATCGGAGGGTTCATTGCTACACCTTC.

V usage is TRBV7-6 and J usage is TRBJ1-2; 8 positions agree with TRBD1. Germline-derived CDR1 and CDR2 are SGHVS and FNYEAQ. The CDR3 covers 13 residues. The ends lost 5 bases at V and 7 bases at J; junction bases unmatched: 6. The CDR3 reads CASSQTGVLGYTF. CDR3 in DNA: TGTGCCAGCAGCCAGACAGGGGTGCTTGGCTACACCTTC.

The CDR3 DNA reads as TGTGCCACCAGCAGAGAGGGCAACACTGAAGCTTTCTTT. Protein product: CATSREGNTEAFF. The V and J genes are TRBV15 and TRBJ1-1, with D hard to call. CDR1 is LNHNV and CDR2 is YYDKDF in the germline V gene (reference sequence). The CDR3 has 13 residues. V was clipped by 0 bases and J by 2 bases, with 4 bases between them.